Listed here are 26 T cell receptor beta chains from one sample, sequenced in a study of response to subunit inactivated influenza vaccine. TCRdb re-called the RT-PCR reads through MiXCR, storing one row per CDR3 protein. Of 500,000 to 600,000 distinct CDR3 sequences listed, roughly 10% are singletons. The sequences come from PBMCs from blood, collected on the day of vaccination. The receptors were sampled from a man aged 45-60 years who received an inactivated influenza vaccine.

This chain joins TRBV5-6 and TRBJ2-7, with 7 bases that match TRBD1. With 4 bases clipped from V and 7 bases from J, the junction kept 11 bases outside the gene matches. The germline gives CDR1 SGHDT, CDR2 YYEEEE. The length of the CDR3 is 14 residues. The chain's CDR3 is CASSPQGNAGEQYF. DNA of the CDR3: TGTGCCAGCAGCCCACAGGGGAACGCTGGTGAGCAGTACTTC.

This clonotype has a handful of counts. V and J are TRBV20-1 and TRBJ1-1; D is unresolved. The length of the CDR3 is 13 residues. V gave up 4 bases and J gave up 3 bases, with 12 bases separating them. Germline V gene sequence: CDR1 DFQATT, CDR2 SNEGSKA (reference sequence). The CDR3 DNA reads TGCAGTGCTACCTCCGGGCAGGACACTGAAGCTTTCTTT. Amino acids: CSATSGQDTEAFF.

This chain connects TRBV7-9 to TRBJ2-5; 7 bases are a match to TRBD2. The V and J ends lost 4 bases and 2 bases, in that order; junction bases with no gene match: 10. Germline lookup yields CDR1 SEHNR and CDR2 FQNEAQ (reference sequence). This CDR3 has 16 amino acids. The CDR3 DNA is TGTGCCAGCAGCTCCCCCGGCTTTAGCGGGCAAGAGACCCAGTACTTC. As protein: CASSSPGFSGQETQYF. The full variable domain, in which reference TRBV7-9 and TRBJ2-5 provide the parts outside the CDR3, is DTGVSQNPRHKITKRGQNVTFRCDPISEHNRLYWYRQTLGQGPEFLTYFQNEAQLEKSRLLSDRFSAERPKGSFSTLEIQRTEQGDSAMYLCASSSPGFSGQETQYFGPGTRLLVL.

The chain combines TRBV4-2 with TRBJ2-7; perhaps TRBD2 as D (6 bases). Between the trimmed V and J ends, which lost 0 bases and 3 bases, there was a span of 12 bases. The V gene's germline CDR1 is LGHNA and CDR2 YNFKEQ. The length of the CDR3 is 15 residues. DNA for the CDR3: TGTGCCAGCAGCCAAGAGGGTAGCGGAAGCTACGAGCAGTACTTC. Encoded protein: CASSQEGSGSYEQYF.

This clonotype was seen at least ten times. The rearrangement joins TRBV27 to TRBJ2-3; 11 nucleotides match TRBD2. After removal of 4 bases from V and 0 bases from J, the junction contained 6 bases not matched to a gene. CDR3 length: 17 residues. Looked up from germline, CDR1 is MNHEY and CDR2 is SMNVEV (reference sequence). The CDR3 coding sequence is TGTGCCAGCAGTTCGCTCCTAGCGGGGGGTAGCACAGATACGCAGTATTTT. Amino acids: CASSSLLAGGSTDTQYF.

The table lists this clonotype with a few counts. J is TRBJ2-3 and V is TRBV28, with 15 bases fitting TRBD2. This CDR3 contains 17 residues. Germline CDR1 is MDHEN and CDR2 is SYDVKM. Unmatched junction bases numbered 4, after V lost 6 bases and J lost 0 bases. CDR3 protein: CASRAGLAGGSTDTQYF. In nucleotides, the CDR3 is TGTGCCAGCAGGGCGGGACTAGCGGGAGGTAGCACAGATACGCAGTATTTT.

This clonotype was detected a few times. The V and J genes are TRBV4-3 and TRBJ2-2; D remains ambiguous. This CDR3 is 14 amino acids long. The germline V and J ends were trimmed by 2 bases and 0 bases, with 4 bases remaining between them. Germline V gives CDR1 LGHNA, CDR2 YSLEER. The CDR3 loop is CASSQLSNTGELFF. CDR3 bases: TGCGCCAGCAGCCAACTGTCGAACACCGGGGAGCTGTTTTTT.

This clonotype showed up just a few times. V and J are TRBV5-6 and TRBJ2-3; 7 bases line up with TRBD2. Germline V gene data show CDR1 as SGHDT and CDR2 as YYEEEE. There are 16 residues in the CDR3. The V gene end was trimmed by 6 bases and the J gene end by 0 bases; junction bases not matched to a gene: 10. The CDR3 sequence: CASTPDSGSSTDTQYF. DNA of the CDR3: TGTGCCAGCACCCCGGATAGCGGGTCTAGCACAGATACGCAGTATTTT.

The rearrangement uses TRBV3-1 and TRBJ2-1; D gene uncertain. The CDR3 is 18 residues long. Germline CDR1 is LGHDT and CDR2 is YNNKEL (reference sequence). V was pared by 2 bases and J by 5 bases, with 22 bases between. The CDR3 sequence is CASSQFSAGVLGHNEQFF. For the CDR3, the DNA is TGTGCCAGCAGCCAATTCTCCGCTGGAGTATTAGGGCACAATGAGCAGTTCTTC.

V usage is TRBV11-2 and J usage is TRBJ2-7, with 7 bases matching TRBD1. With 6 bases clipped from V and 0 bases from J, the junction kept 11 bases outside the gene matches. The germline V gene encodes CDR1 SGHAT and CDR2 FQNNGV. The CDR3 runs 16 residues. The CDR3 loop reads CASRPLRTGFSYEQYF. Written as DNA, the CDR3 is TGTGCCAGCAGACCACTTAGGACAGGTTTCTCCTACGAGCAGTACTTC.

This clonotype was detected many times. The chain carries TRBV5-1 and TRBJ2-2; 7 bases agree with TRBD1. Losses at the gene ends were 4 bases for V and 1 base for J; bases not matched to a gene: 4. Per germline, CDR1 SGHRS and CDR2 YFSETQ. CDR3 size: 15 residues. CDR3 amino acids: CASSTGQRNTGELFF. CDR3 DNA sequence: TGCGCCAGCAGCACGGGACAGAGGAACACCGGGGAGCTGTTTTTT.

This clonotype was detected only a few times. CDR3 nucleotides: TGTGCCAGCATTCGGAGCGGGGGGGCAGATACGCAGTATTTT. Amino acid sequence: CASIRSGGADTQYF. The chain uses TRBV28 and TRBJ2-3, with TRBD2 matching over 10 bases. Germline V CDR1 and CDR2: MDHEN, SYDVKM. CDR3 size: 14 residues. With 7 bases clipped from V and 4 bases from J, the junction kept 5 bases outside the gene matches.

Only a few counts were recorded for this clonotype. This chain uses TRBV10-1 with TRBJ2-1, with 7 bases fitting TRBD2. Trimming cost V 2 bases and J 9 bases; bases outside gene matches: 13. This CDR3 is built from 16 residues. Germline values: CDR1 WNHNN, CDR2 SYGVQD (reference sequence). CDR3 DNA: TGCGCCAGCAGTGAGGAGGGACTACTTCTCCCCAGTGAGCAGTTCTTC. Translation gives CASSEEGLLLPSEQFF.

This chain uses TRBV4-2 with TRBJ2-3, with TRBD2 identical over 8 bases. Germline CDR1 is LGHNA and CDR2 is YNFKEQ. Trimming cost V 4 bases and J 1 base; bases outside gene matches: 7. The CDR3 spans 16 residues. The CDR3 sequence is CASSRGTSRGTDTQYF. For the CDR3, the DNA is TGTGCCAGCAGCCGCGGGACTAGTCGAGGCACAGATACGCAGTATTTT.

This clonotype was detected only a few times. The chain joins TRBV7-9 to TRBJ2-7, with D unresolved. With 2 bases removed from V and 5 bases from J, the gap between germline ends came to 13 bases. The CDR3 is 14 residues long. Germline CDR1 is SEHNR and CDR2 is FQNEAQ (reference sequence). CDR3 amino acids: CASSLNSGGHEQYF. For the CDR3, the DNA is TGTGCCAGCAGCTTAAATTCCGGTGGACACGAGCAGTACTTC.

This clonotype was seen ten or more times. This chain joins TRBV5-1 and TRBJ2-3; 8 bases align to TRBD1. The CDR3 sequence is 15 residues long. The germline V gene encodes CDR1 SGHRS and CDR2 YFSETQ. The V and J ends lost 3 bases and 0 bases, in that order; junction bases with no gene match: 3. As DNA, the CDR3 is TGCGCCAGCAGCTGGGGGACAGGCAGCACAGATACGCAGTATTTT. As protein: CASSWGTGSTDTQYF.

This clonotype was counted between two and nine times. The chain joins TRBV4-3 to TRBJ2-7; TRBD1 might be the D (6 bases). This CDR3 spans 15 amino acids. In germline, CDR1 is LGHNA, CDR2 YSLEER. The V end lost 0 bases, the J end lost 1 base, and 10 bases lay between the germline ends. CDR3 bases: TGCGCCAGCAGCCAAGATTCCAGGGGTTCCTACGAGCAGTACTTC. This translates into CASSQDSRGSYEQYF.

The rearrangement joins TRBV20-1 to TRBJ2-5, with 9 bases identical to TRBD2. CDR3 length: 14 residues. The germline gives CDR1 DFQATT, CDR2 SNEGSKA (reference sequence). V was clipped by 3 bases and J by 4 bases; unmatched bases: 6. CDR3 nucleotide sequence: TGCAGTGCTAGTCGGCGGGAGGGAGTAGAGACCCAGTACTTC. This gives the protein CSASRREGVETQYF.

V gene TRBV20-1 combines with J gene TRBJ2-1; 9 bases fit TRBD1. CDR3 length: 16 amino acids. Germline V gene lookup returns CDR1 DFQATT and CDR2 SNEGSKA (reference sequence). V shed 1 base, J shed 2 bases, and the junction held 6 bases outside the gene matches. The CDR3 DNA is TGCAGTGCTAGAGCCCCGACAGGGGGGGCCTACAATGAGCAGTTCTTC. Amino acids: CSARAPTGGAYNEQFF.

This clonotype has only a few counts. This may stem from a read error, because a much larger clone lies one nucleotide away. The chain joins TRBV25-1 to TRBJ2-5; D remains unclear. The CDR3 totals 14 residues. Germline V CDR1 and CDR2: MGHDK, SYGVNS. CDR3 sequence: CASSEISSSETQCF. DNA for the CDR3: TGTGCCAGCAGTGAAATCAGTAGCTCGGAGACCCAGTGCTTC.

This clonotype was counted only a few times. The chain employs TRBV12-3 or TRBV12-4 and TRBJ2-4; the match to TRBD1 covers 9 bases. The V gene end was trimmed by 5 bases and the J gene end by 9 bases; junction bases not matched to a gene: 8. The CDR3 is 14 residues long. For the CDR3, the DNA is TGTGCCAGCAGTACCTCACAGGGGGCGAGCATTCAGTACTTC. Translation gives CASSTSQGASIQYF.

This clonotype was counted once. At one of its ends the junction is not consistent with the germline gene, which may arise from a read error. This rearrangement joins TRBV5-1 to TRBJ2-2; 9 positions match TRBD1. CDR3 length: 16 residues. CDR1 is SGHRS and CDR2 is YFSETQ in the germline V gene. The chain's CDR3 is CAISLGQGANTGELFF. Here the CDR3 DNA reads TGCGCCATCAGCTTGGGACAGGGCGCGAACACCGGGGAGCTGTTTTTT.

This clonotype showed up just a few times. This sequence joins TRBV2 and TRBJ2-3; 7 positions match TRBD2. V lost 6 bases to trimming and J lost 7 bases; unmatched junction nucleotides: 7. The germline V gene has CDR1 SNHLY and CDR2 FYNNEI. The CDR3 spans 13 residues. The CDR3 nucleotides read TGTGCCAGCAGCGGACTAGTCGGGAATACGCAGTATTTT. Residues: CASSGLVGNTQYF.

This clonotype was observed a handful of times. The chain carries TRBV20-1 and TRBJ2-3; D ambiguous. From germline, CDR1 is DFQATT and CDR2 SNEGSKA (reference sequence). The CDR3 consists of 16 residues. V lost 0 bases to trimming and J lost 1 base, with 14 bases between them. CDR3 sequence reads: CSARDRRSAGTDTQYF. The CDR3, as DNA: TGCAGTGCTAGAGATCGAAGGAGCGCGGGCACAGATACGCAGTATTTT.

The V and J genes are TRBV6-2 or TRBV6-3 and TRBJ2-7; TRBD1 matches at 8 bases. This CDR3 has 14 amino acids. V lost 6 bases to trimming and J lost 3 bases; unmatched junction nucleotides: 7. Germline CDR1 is MNHEY and CDR2 is SVGEGT. In nucleotides, the CDR3 is TGTGCCAGCAGCCCAGGGGGCGTCGTCTACGAGCAGTACTTC. Translated: CASSPGGVVYEQYF.

This clonotype has more than one count but fewer than ten. The J gene is TRBJ1-6, the V gene TRBV12-3 or TRBV12-4; no clear D gene. The ends were cut back, 5 bases at V and 8 bases at J, with 16 bases in the middle. CDR3 length: 15 residues. CDR3 nucleotide sequence: TGTGCCAGCAGTCCGCAACATTGGGTTGATTCACCCCTCCACTTT. As protein: CASSPQHWVDSPLHF.